This TCR beta chain was recovered during a study of blood T cell repertoires in COVID-19. Looking at the study overall: Whether acute or convalescent, the COVID-19 samples came from the United States, Italy and Spain. Nucleic acid was either cDNA or gDNA, and it came from T cells, B-cell-depleted T cells, or PBMCs.

Followed over time, Seattle patients had been enrolled while infection was active. Here immunoSEQ multiplex PCR was the method, and the copy in TCRdb shows in-frame clones only, minus some. This sample carries over 200,000 clones, 75% to 85% of them seen once, and the ten largest clones take roughly 1.2%. This clonotype was obtained from a young woman with COVID-19, enrolled during active disease. Sequencing used peripheral blood.

Here the CDR3 reads CASSLEQGGHDEQFF. CDR3 sequence (DNA): TGCGCCAGCAGCTTGGAACAGGGTGGTCACGATGAGCAGTTCTTC. This sequence joins TRBV5-1 and TRBJ2-1, with D perhaps TRBD1 (6 bases). Per the germline V gene, CDR1 is SGHRS and CDR2 is YFSETQ. The CDR3 extends over 15 amino acids. V shed 0 bases and J shed 8 bases, with 15 bases lying between them. Drawing the rest from reference TRBV5-1 and TRBJ2-1, the complete variable domain is KAGVTQTPRYLIKTRGQQVTLSCSPISGHRSVSWYQQTPGQGLQFLFEYFSETQRNKGNFPGRFSGRQFSNSRSEMNVSTLELGDSALYLCASSLEQGGHDEQFFGPGTRLTVL.